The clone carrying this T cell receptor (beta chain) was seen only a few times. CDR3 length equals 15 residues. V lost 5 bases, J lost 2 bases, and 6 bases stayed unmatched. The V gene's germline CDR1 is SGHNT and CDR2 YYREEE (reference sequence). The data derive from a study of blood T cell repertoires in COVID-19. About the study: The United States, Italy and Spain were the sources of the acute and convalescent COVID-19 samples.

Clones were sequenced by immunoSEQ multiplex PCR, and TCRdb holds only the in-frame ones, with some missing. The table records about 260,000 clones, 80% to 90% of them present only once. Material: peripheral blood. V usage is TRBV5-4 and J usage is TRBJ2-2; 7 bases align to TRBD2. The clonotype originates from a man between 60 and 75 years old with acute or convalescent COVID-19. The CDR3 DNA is TGTGCCAGCAGGCGGGGACTACTAAACACCGGGGAGCTGTTTTTT. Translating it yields CASRRGLLNTGELFF.